The 31 T cell receptor beta chains below were found in one sample sequenced in a study of T-cell memory formation after mild COVID-19. TCRdb fed the 5' RACE reads into MiXCR, producing one record per CDR3 protein. There are about 130,000 distinct CDR3 sequences in the sample; roughly 6% occur only once, and over 2% lies in the top ten. The sample consisted of PBMCs or a T cell subset sorted from them (not recorded which). Source of these receptors: an adult woman who had mild COVID-19 (a few samples of this study predate the infection). Cell type and time point are not known.

This clonotype was seen a few times. This chain joins TRBV18 and TRBJ1-1, with 8 positions matching TRBD1. After removal of 2 bases from V and 4 bases from J, the junction contained 9 bases not matched to a gene. The CDR3 runs 16 residues. Germline V gives CDR1 KGHSH, CDR2 LQKENI. The CDR3, as DNA: TGTGCCAGCTCACCAAGTAAGGTCACAGGGGGCACTGAAGCTTTCTTT. This translates into CASSPSKVTGGTEAFF.

CDR3 loop: CASSLEFGSSGLSYNEQFF. DNA for the CDR3: TGTGCCAGCAGCTTAGAGTTCGGGAGTAGCGGATTATCCTACAATGAGCAGTTCTTC. The J gene is TRBJ2-1, the V gene TRBV11-2; possible D gene TRBD2, 6 bases. The CDR3 loop spans 19 amino acids. From germline, CDR1 is SGHAT and CDR2 FQNNGV. V was trimmed by 0 bases and J by 1 base, leaving 19 bases between them.

The rearrangement links TRBV12-3 or TRBV12-4 to TRBJ1-1, with D possibly matching TRBD1 (5 bases). The CDR3 runs 12 residues. Trimming cost V 3 bases and J 7 bases, with 9 bases left between them. CDR3 DNA sequence: TGTGCCAGCAGTTTCGGGCAGGGTGAAGCTTTCTTT. Translating gives CASSFGQGEAFF.

The sample holds a few counts of this clonotype. The chain couples TRBV7-9 to TRBJ1-1; TRBD1 might be the D (6 bases). Germline assignment: CDR1 SEHNR and CDR2 FQNEAQ (reference sequence). The germline V and J ends were trimmed by 6 bases and 1 base, with 15 bases remaining between them. The CDR3 spans 15 residues. CDR3 sequence: CASSRDGQQNTEAFF. In DNA form, the CDR3 reads TGTGCCAGCAGTCGCGATGGACAGCAGAACACTGAAGCTTTCTTT.

V is TRBV20-1 and J is TRBJ2-1; no clear D. Germline V CDR1 and CDR2: DFQATT, SNEGSKA (reference sequence). This CDR3 region has 14 residues. V gave up 1 base and J gave up 4 bases, with 11 bases separating them. The CDR3 DNA reads as TGCAGTGCTAGAGCCGGCCTCGTTTACAATGAGCAGTTCTTC. It codes for CSARAGLVYNEQFF.

The V and J genes are TRBV30 and TRBJ2-1; unclear D gene. The germline gives CDR1 GTSNPN, CDR2 SVGIG (reference sequence). CDR3 length: 14 residues. Trimming took 1 base from V and 8 from J, leaving 15 bases between them. The CDR3 coding sequence is TGTGCCTGGAGTGCCAATCTAGGCTTGGATGAGCAGTTCTTC. Protein product: CAWSANLGLDEQFF.

The table lists this clonotype with many counts. The rearrangement links TRBV30 to TRBJ2-1, with 13 bases lining up with TRBD2. CDR1 and CDR2 (germline): GTSNPN, SVGIG (reference sequence). Trimming took 0 bases from V and 6 from J; bases not matched to a gene: 2. There are 15 residues in the CDR3. The CDR3 DNA reads as TGTGCCTGGAGTGTACGACTAGCGGGGGGCAATGAGCAGTTCTTC. Amino acid sequence: CAWSVRLAGGNEQFF.

The chain is built from TRBV6-1 and TRBJ1-5, with D unclear. There are 14 residues in the CDR3. The ends were cut back, 4 bases at V and 6 bases at J, with 13 bases in the middle. Germline CDR1 MNHNS, CDR2 SASEGT. The CDR3 region has the DNA TGTGCCAGCAGTGTTCGTAATTTAGGTCAGCCCCAGCATTTT. Translating gives CASSVRNLGQPQHF.

This clonotype came up a few times. V usage is TRBV4-2 and J usage is TRBJ2-3; TRBD2 agrees at 9 bases. Trimming cost V 3 bases and J 0 bases; bases outside gene matches: 4. There are 16 residues in the CDR3. Germline CDR1 reads LGHNA; CDR2 reads YNFKEQ. Written as DNA, the CDR3 is TGTGCCAGCAGCCAGATCCTAGCGGGGAGCACAGATACGCAGTATTTT. Translating it yields CASSQILAGSTDTQYF.

This clonotype came up a few times. The rearrangement joins TRBV19 to TRBJ1-5; D is perhaps TRBD1 (6 bases). This CDR3 region has 15 residues. V dropped 3 bases and J dropped 1 base, with 10 bases sitting between them. Looked up from germline, CDR1 is LNHDA and CDR2 is SQIVND (reference sequence). CDR3 loop: CASSMVGQSNQPQHF. In nucleotides, the CDR3 is TGTGCCAGTAGTATGGTCGGACAGAGCAATCAGCCCCAGCATTTT. Complete variable domain (other parts from reference TRBV19 and TRBJ1-5): DGGITQSPKYLFRKEGQNVTLSCEQNLNHDAMYWYRQDPGQGLRLIYYSQIVNDFQKGDIAEGYSVSREKKESFPLTVTSAQKNPTAFYLCASSMVGQSNQPQHFGDGTRLSIL.

Turning to this clonotype: The junction differs from germline at one of its ends, possibly a read error. The chain carries TRBV7-7 and TRBJ2-5; 8 bases are shared with TRBD2. The CDR3 runs to 14 residues. CDR1 and CDR2 (germline): SSHAT, FNYEAQ (reference sequence). The CDR3 loop is CASSLAGRRETQYF. In DNA form, the CDR3 reads TGTGCTAGCAGCTTAGCGGGACGCCGAGAGACCCAGTACTTC.

This clonotype was detected ten times or more. The V call is TRBV12-3 or TRBV12-4, the J call TRBJ2-1; TRBD2 is a possible D gene (6 bases). The CDR3 runs 16 residues. V lost 5 bases and J 0 bases, leaving 14 bases between the germline ends. The DNA for the CDR3 is TGTGCCAGCAGTAACATGCGGGATAGCTCCTACAATGAGCAGTTCTTC. It yields the protein CASSNMRDSSYNEQFF.

This clonotype was seen more than once but under ten times. The DNA of the CDR3 is TGTGCCACCACCCAAAGGGTGACAGGGGGCAGGTATGGCTACACCTTC. It yields the protein CATTQRVTGGRYGYTF. The chain combines TRBV12-3 or TRBV12-4 with TRBJ1-2, with TRBD1 matching over 10 bases. There are 16 residues in the CDR3. J lost 5 bases, V lost 10 bases, and 16 bases had no gene match.

The chain couples TRBV20-1 to TRBJ2-5, with D tentatively TRBD1 or TRBD2 (5 bases each). Germline CDR1 DFQATT, CDR2 SNEGSKA (reference sequence). V was clipped by 3 bases and J by 5 bases, with 13 bases between them. This CDR3 contains 13 residues. For the CDR3, the DNA is TGCAGTGCTAGGATGGGCAGGGAGGAGACCCAGTACTTC. It translates to CSARMGREETQYF.

This clonotype was detected a few times. The chain couples TRBV12-3 or TRBV12-4 to TRBJ1-2; 7 positions match TRBD1. This CDR3 has 13 amino acids. With V trimmed by 4 bases and J by 4 bases, 3 bases remained unmatched. The DNA for the CDR3 is TGTGCCAGCAGTTCCTACAGGGGCTATGGCTACACCTTC. Protein sequence: CASSSYRGYGYTF.

This chain uses TRBV2 with TRBJ2-5; 7 bases fit TRBD1. This CDR3 spans 14 amino acids. The germline gives CDR1 SNHLY, CDR2 FYNNEI. Trimming removed 5 bases from V and 1 base from J; junction bases left unmatched: 4. CDR3 bases: TGTGCCAGCAGTATAGGGGGCATCCAAGAGACCCAGTACTTC. Protein: CASSIGGIQETQYF.

In this sample, this clonotype turned up many times. The V gene is TRBV12-3 or TRBV12-4, the J gene TRBJ1-5; D possibly corresponds to TRBD1 (5 bases). V shed 3 bases and J shed 4 bases, with 13 bases lying between them. The CDR3 has 15 amino acids. CDR3 in amino acids: CASSLGQPSNQPQHF. The CDR3 coding sequence is TGTGCCAGCAGTTTGGGGCAACCCAGTAATCAGCCCCAGCATTTT.

This clonotype was counted a few times. A read error is likely, as this CDR3 ends without the conserved phenylalanine or tryptophan. The DNA is left out, because the CDR3 cannot be placed on it with certainty; the CDR3 is given as TCRdb lists it. This chain links TRBV7-9 with TRBJ1-4; the table gives TRBD1 as D, unverified against the DNA. The CDR3 is 12 residues long, counting both termini. Germline V lookup: CDR1 SEHNR, CDR2 FQNEAQ (reference sequence). This CDR3 reads CASSLVGHGMEY.

This chain joins TRBV27 and TRBJ1-1; D is ambiguous. V was shortened by 7 bases and J by 4 bases, with 16 bases between the two germline ends. CDR1 is MNHEY, CDR2 SMNVEV, per germline (reference sequence). This CDR3 contains 14 residues. CDR3 sequence: CASTPAPGGTEAFF. The CDR3, as DNA: TGTGCCAGCACCCCCGCCCCCGGTGGCACTGAAGCTTTCTTT.

The V call is TRBV10-3, the J call TRBJ1-5; 9 bases fit TRBD1. Germline CDR1 reads ENHRY; CDR2 reads SYGVKD. V gave up 5 bases and J gave up 10 bases; unmatched junction bases: 9. The CDR3 is made up of 14 amino acids. The CDR3 DNA reads as TGTGCCATCAGTCCCGGGACAGGGATTGAACCCCAGCATTTT. It yields the protein CAISPGTGIEPQHF.

This clonotype was recorded many times. The genes are TRBV5-1 and TRBJ2-1; 7 bases agree with TRBD2. The CDR3 spans 16 residues. Germline trimming cut 0 bases from V and 4 bases from J; bases unmatched to any gene: 7. The V gene's germline CDR1 is SGHRS and CDR2 YFSETQ. CDR3 coding DNA: TGCGCCAGCAGCTTGGGACTAGCAACGGGTTACAATGAGCAGTTCTTC. Its protein is CASSLGLATGYNEQFF.

V usage is TRBV12-3 or TRBV12-4 and J usage is TRBJ1-5; 9 bases fit TRBD1. V shed 6 bases, J shed 3 bases, and the junction held 6 bases outside the gene matches. The CDR3 has 15 amino acids. CDR3 sequence: CASSFTGGLNQPQHF. CDR3 DNA: TGTGCCAGCAGCTTCACAGGGGGCCTCAATCAGCCCCAGCATTTT.

This clonotype was detected only a few times. Written as DNA, the CDR3 is TGCAGTGCTAGAGATGGGCGGGGGAATCACTATGGCTACACCTTC. Residues: CSARDGRGNHYGYTF. This chain links TRBV20-1 with TRBJ1-2, with D tentatively TRBD1 (5 bases). This CDR3 is built from 15 residues. V was pared by 0 bases and J by 3 bases, with 14 bases between. CDR1 DFQATT and CDR2 SNEGSKA come from the germline V gene (reference sequence).

In this sample, this clonotype turned up many times. The chain has TRBV7-9 and TRBJ2-1; 8 nucleotides agree with TRBD2. V shed 4 bases, J shed 9 bases, and the junction held 11 bases outside the gene matches. The CDR3 contains 15 residues. The germline gives CDR1 SEHNR, CDR2 FQNEAQ (reference sequence). The CDR3 reads CASSSTGGPLGEQFF. The CDR3 bases are TGTGCCAGCAGCTCAACGGGAGGGCCTCTAGGTGAGCAGTTCTTC.

This clonotype was observed many times. This chain uses TRBV5-4 with TRBJ2-3; 10 nucleotides line up with TRBD2. The ends lost 1 base at V and 4 bases at J; junction bases unmatched: 3. CDR1 is SGHNT, CDR2 YYREEE, per germline (reference sequence). This CDR3 contains 15 residues. This CDR3 reads CASSLISGGADTQYF. The DNA of the CDR3 is TGTGCCAGCAGCTTGATCAGCGGGGGGGCAGATACGCAGTATTTT.

The V call is TRBV7-2, the J call TRBJ2-3, with 8 bases identical to TRBD2. The junction had 1 base not matched to a gene; V was cut back by 5 bases and J by 0 bases. CDR3 length: 14 residues. Germline V lookup: CDR1 SGHTA, CDR2 FQGNSA. The CDR3 reads CASSQRESTDTQYF. The CDR3 bases are TGTGCCAGCAGCCAGCGGGAGAGCACAGATACGCAGTATTTT.

This clonotype was seen more than once but under ten times. The rearrangement links TRBV11-2 to TRBJ1-1; D unclear. Germline CDR1 is SGHAT and CDR2 is FQNNGV. Trimming pared 0 bases from V and 1 base from J, leaving 9 bases between. This CDR3 region has 15 residues. CDR3 bases: TGTGCCAGCAGCTTAGAACCAGCTACGAACACTGAAGCTTTCTTT. Translating it yields CASSLEPATNTEAFF.

The sample holds many counts of this clonotype. The chain recombines TRBV5-1 with TRBJ2-3; TRBD1 agrees at 8 bases. Germline CDR1 reads SGHRS; CDR2 reads YFSETQ. Unmatched junction bases numbered 8, after V lost 4 bases and J lost 4 bases. The CDR3 runs 15 residues. The chain's CDR3 is CASSGGRGRSDTQYF. The CDR3 nucleotides are TGCGCCAGCAGCGGGGGCAGGGGGCGGTCAGATACGCAGTATTTT.

This chain links TRBV6-1 with TRBJ2-7; 16 nucleotides match TRBD2. The CDR3 is made up of 16 amino acids. The germline gives CDR1 MNHNS, CDR2 SASEGT. J was trimmed by 1 base and V by 6 bases; bases with no gene match: 3. CDR3 bases: TGTGCCAGCAGGGGACTAGCGGGGGGGTTGTCCTACGAGCAGTACTTC. Amino acids: CASRGLAGGLSYEQYF.

This clonotype has only a few counts. The rearrangement joins TRBV5-1 to TRBJ2-2; perhaps TRBD2 as D (5 bases). The germline CDR1 and CDR2 sequences are SGHRS and YFSETQ. CDR3 size: 14 residues. V was pared by 2 bases and J by 4 bases, with 9 bases between. For the CDR3, the DNA is TGCGCCAGCAGCTTTCCGGGGAGCACCGGGGAGCTGTTTTTT. This codes for CASSFPGSTGELFF.

This clonotype was recorded many times. The J gene is TRBJ2-5, the V gene TRBV6-5; D is undetermined. V lost 3 bases and J lost 4, with 9 bases in between. The CDR3 sequence is 13 residues long. Germline values: CDR1 MNHEY, CDR2 SVGAGI. The CDR3 nucleotides read TGTGCCAGCAGTTATAGGATCCGAGAGACCCAGTACTTC. This gives the protein CASSYRIRETQYF.